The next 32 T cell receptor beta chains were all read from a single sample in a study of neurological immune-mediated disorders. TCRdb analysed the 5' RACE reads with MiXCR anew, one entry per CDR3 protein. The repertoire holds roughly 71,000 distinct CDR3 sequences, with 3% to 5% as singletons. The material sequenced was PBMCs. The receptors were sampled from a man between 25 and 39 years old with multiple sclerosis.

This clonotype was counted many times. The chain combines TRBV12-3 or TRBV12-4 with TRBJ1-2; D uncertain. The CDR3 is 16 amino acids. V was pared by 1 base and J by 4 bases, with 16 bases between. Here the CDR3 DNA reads TGTGCCAGCAGTTTAGATGCGGCAGGATTGGGCTATGGCTACACCTTC. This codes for CASSLDAAGLGYGYTF.

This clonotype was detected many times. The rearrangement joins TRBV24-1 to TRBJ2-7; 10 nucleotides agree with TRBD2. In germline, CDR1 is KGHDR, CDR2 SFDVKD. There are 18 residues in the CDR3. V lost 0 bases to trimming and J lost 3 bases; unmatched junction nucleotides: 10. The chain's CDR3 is CATSDLRASGGLGYEQYF. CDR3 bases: TGTGCCACCAGTGATTTGCGGGCTAGCGGGGGTCTGGGCTACGAGCAGTACTTC.

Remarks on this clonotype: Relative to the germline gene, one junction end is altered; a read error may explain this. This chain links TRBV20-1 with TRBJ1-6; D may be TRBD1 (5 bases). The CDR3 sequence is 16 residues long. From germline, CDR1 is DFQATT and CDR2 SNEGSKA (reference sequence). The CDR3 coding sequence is TGCAGTGCTAGAGATCTAACGGACACTTATAATTCACCCCTCAACTTT. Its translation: CSARDLTDTYNSPLNF.

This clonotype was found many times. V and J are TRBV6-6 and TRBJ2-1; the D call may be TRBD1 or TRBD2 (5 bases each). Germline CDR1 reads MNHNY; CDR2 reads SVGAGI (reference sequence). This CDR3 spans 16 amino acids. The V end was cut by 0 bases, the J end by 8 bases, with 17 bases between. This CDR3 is CASSYSPRGPRDEQFF. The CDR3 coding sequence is TGTGCCAGCAGTTACTCCCCCCGGGGCCCTAGGGATGAGCAGTTCTTC.

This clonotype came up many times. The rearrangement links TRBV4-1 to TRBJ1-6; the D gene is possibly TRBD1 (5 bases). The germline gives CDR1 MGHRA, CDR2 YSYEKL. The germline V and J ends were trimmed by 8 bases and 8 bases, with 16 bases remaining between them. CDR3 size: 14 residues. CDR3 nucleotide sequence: TGCGCCAGCGCCGGGGGTCCTGAGGATTCACCCCTCCACTTT. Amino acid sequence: CASAGGPEDSPLHF.

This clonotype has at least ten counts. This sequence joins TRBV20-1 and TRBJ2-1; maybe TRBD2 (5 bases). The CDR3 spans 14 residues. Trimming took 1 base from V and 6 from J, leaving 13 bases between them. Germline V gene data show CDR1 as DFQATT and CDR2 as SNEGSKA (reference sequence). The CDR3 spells CSARARRGSNEQFF. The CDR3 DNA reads TGCAGTGCTAGAGCCCGACGTGGGAGCAATGAGCAGTTCTTC.

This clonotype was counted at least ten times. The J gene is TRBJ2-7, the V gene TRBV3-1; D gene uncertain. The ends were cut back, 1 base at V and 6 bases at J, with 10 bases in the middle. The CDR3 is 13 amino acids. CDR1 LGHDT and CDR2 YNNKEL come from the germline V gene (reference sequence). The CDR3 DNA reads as TGTGCCAGCAGCCAAGGTAGTGGTTCCGAGCAGTACTTC. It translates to CASSQGSGSEQYF.

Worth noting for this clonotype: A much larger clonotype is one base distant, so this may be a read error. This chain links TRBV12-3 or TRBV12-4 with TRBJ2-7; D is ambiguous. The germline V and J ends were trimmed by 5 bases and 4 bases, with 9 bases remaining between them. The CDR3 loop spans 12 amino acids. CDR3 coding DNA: TGTGCCAGCAGTACCTGGATATACGAGCAGTACTTC. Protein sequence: CASSTWIYEQYF.

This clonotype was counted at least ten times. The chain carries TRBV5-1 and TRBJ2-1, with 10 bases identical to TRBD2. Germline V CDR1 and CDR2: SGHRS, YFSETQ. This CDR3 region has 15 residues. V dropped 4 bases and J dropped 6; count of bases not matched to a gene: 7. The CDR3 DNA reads TGCGCCAGCAGCCTCAATCTAGCGGGGGTCAATGAGCAGTTCTTC. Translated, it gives CASSLNLAGVNEQFF.

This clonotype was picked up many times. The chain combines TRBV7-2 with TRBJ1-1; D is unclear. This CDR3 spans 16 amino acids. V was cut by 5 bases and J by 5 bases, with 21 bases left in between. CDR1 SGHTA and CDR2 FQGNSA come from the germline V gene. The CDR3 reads CASSRTEYRLITEAFF. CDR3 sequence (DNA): TGTGCCAGCAGCCGCACCGAGTACAGACTGATAACTGAAGCTTTCTTT. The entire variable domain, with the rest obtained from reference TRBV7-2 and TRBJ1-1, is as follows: GAGVSQSPSNKVTEKGKDVELRCDPISGHTALYWYRQSLGQGLEFLIYFQGNSAPDKSGLPSDRFSAERTGGSVSTLTIQRTQQEDSAVYLCASSRTEYRLITEAFFGQGTRLTVV.

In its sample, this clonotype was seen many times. The CDR3 is CASSPGTGPYEQYF. The CDR3 DNA follows: TGTGCCAGCTCCCCCGGGACAGGCCCCTACGAGCAGTACTTC. J is TRBJ2-7 and V is TRBV18; TRBD1 matches 8 bases. CDR1 and CDR2 from the germline V gene are KGHSH and LQKENI. The V segment lost 6 bases and the J segment 2 bases; nucleotides outside the gene matches: 6. The CDR3 loop spans 14 amino acids.

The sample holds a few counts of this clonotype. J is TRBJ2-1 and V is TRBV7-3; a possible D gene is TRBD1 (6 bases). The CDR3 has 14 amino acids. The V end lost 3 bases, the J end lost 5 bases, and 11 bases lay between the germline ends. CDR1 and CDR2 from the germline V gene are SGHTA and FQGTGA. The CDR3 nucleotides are TGTGCCAGCAGCTTCGAGGGGGTTAACAATGAGCAGTTCTTC. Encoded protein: CASSFEGVNNEQFF.

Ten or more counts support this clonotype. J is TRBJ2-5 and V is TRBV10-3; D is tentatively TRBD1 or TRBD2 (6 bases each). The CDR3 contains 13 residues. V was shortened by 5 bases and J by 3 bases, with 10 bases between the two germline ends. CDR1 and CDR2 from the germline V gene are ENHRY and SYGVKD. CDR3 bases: TGTGCCATCAGTACGAGGGGGGAAGAGACCCAGTACTTC. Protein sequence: CAISTRGEETQYF.

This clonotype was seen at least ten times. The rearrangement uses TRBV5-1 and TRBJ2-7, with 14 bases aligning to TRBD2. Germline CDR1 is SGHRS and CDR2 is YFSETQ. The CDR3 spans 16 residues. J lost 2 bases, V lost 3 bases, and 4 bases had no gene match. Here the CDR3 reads CASSSGLAGGTYEQYF. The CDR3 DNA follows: TGCGCCAGCAGCTCCGGACTAGCGGGGGGAACCTACGAGCAGTACTTC.

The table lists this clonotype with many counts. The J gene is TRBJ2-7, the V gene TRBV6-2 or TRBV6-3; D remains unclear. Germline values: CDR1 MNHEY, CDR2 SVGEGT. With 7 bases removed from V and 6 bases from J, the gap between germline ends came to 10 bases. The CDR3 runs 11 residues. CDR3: CASTLGIEQYF. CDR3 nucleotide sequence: TGTGCCAGCACCCTTGGTATCGAGCAGTACTTC.

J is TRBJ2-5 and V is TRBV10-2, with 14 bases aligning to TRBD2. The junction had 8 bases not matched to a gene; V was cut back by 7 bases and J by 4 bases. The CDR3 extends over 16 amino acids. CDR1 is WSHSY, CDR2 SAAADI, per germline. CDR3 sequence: CASMMPGLAGGETQYF. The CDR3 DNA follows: TGCGCCAGCATGATGCCAGGACTAGCGGGGGGAGAGACCCAGTACTTC.

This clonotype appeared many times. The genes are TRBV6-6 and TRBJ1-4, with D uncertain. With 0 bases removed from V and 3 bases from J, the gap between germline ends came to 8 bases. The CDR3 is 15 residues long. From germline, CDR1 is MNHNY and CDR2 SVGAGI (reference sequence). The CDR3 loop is CASSYSGSPNEKLFF. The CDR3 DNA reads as TGTGCCAGCAGTTACTCGGGGTCCCCTAATGAAAAACTGTTTTTT.

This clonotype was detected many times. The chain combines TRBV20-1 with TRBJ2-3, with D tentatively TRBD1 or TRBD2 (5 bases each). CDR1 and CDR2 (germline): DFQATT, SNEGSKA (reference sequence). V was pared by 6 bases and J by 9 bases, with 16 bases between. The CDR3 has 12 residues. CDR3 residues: CSAGRGRETQYF. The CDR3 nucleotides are TGCAGTGCCGGAAGGGGTAGGGAGACGCAGTATTTT.

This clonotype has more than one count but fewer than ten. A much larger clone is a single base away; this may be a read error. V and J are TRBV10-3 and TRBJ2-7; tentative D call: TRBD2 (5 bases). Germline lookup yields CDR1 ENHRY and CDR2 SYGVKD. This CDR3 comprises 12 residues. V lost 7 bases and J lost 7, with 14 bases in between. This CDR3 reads CAITGIRGEQYF. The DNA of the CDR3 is TGTGCCATCACCGGGATCCGAGGAGAGCAGTACTTC.

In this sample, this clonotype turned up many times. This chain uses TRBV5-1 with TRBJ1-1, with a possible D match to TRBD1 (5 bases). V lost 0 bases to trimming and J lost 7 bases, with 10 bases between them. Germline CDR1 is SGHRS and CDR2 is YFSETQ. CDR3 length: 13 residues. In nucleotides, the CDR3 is TGCGCCAGCAGCTTGGTCAGGGTCGATGAAGCTTTCTTT. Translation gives CASSLVRVDEAFF.

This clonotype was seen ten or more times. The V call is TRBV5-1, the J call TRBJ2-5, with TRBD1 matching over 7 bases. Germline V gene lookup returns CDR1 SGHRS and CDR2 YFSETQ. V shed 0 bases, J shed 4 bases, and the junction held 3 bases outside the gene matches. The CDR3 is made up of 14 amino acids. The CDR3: CASSLGQGGETQYF. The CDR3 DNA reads TGCGCCAGCAGCTTGGGACAGGGTGGAGAGACCCAGTACTTC.

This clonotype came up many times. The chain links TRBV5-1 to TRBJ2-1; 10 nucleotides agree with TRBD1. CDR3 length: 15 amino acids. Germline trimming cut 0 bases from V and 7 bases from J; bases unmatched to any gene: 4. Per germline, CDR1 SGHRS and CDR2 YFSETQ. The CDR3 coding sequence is TGCGCCAGCAGCTTGGGACAGGGGGCGGTGAATGAGCAGTTCTTC. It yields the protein CASSLGQGAVNEQFF. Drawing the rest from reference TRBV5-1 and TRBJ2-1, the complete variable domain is KAGVTQTPRYLIKTRGQQVTLSCSPISGHRSVSWYQQTPGQGLQFLFEYFSETQRNKGNFPGRFSGRQFSNSRSEMNVSTLELGDSALYLCASSLGQGAVNEQFFGPGTRLTVL.

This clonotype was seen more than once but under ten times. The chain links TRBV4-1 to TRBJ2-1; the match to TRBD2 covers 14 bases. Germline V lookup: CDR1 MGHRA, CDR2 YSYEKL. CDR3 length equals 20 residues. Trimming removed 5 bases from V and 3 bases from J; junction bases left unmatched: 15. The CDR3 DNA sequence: TGCGCCAGCAGCGGCCGCTCGGGACTAGCGGGGGAGGCTCTCTACAATGAGCAGTTCTTC. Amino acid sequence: CASSGRSGLAGEALYNEQFF.

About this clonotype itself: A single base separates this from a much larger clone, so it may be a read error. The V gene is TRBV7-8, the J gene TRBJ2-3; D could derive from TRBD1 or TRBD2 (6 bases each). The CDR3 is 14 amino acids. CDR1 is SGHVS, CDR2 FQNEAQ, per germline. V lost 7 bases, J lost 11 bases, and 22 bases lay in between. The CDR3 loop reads CASIPTRGGYGQYF. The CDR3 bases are TGTGCCAGCATTCCGACTAGAGGGGGGTATGGGCAGTATTTT.

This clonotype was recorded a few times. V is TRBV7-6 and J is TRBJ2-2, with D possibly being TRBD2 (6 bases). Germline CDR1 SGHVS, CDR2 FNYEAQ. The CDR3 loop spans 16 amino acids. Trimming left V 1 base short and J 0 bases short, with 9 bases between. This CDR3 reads CASSLEAGTNTGELFF. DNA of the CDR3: TGTGCCAGCAGCTTAGAGGCGGGGACGAACACCGGGGAGCTGTTTTTT.

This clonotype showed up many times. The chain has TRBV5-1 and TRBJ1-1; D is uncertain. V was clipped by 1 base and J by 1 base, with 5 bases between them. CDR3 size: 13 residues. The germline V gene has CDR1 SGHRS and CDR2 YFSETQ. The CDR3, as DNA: TGCGCCAGCAGCTTGCCCCCGAACACTGAAGCTTTCTTT. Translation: CASSLPPNTEAFF.

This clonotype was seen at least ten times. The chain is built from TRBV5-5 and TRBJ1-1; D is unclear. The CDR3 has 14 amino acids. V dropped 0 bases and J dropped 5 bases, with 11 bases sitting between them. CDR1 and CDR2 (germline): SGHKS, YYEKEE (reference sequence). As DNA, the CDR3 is TGTGCCAGCAGCTTGGAACCCCTCGAAACTGAAGCTTTCTTT. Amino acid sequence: CASSLEPLETEAFF.

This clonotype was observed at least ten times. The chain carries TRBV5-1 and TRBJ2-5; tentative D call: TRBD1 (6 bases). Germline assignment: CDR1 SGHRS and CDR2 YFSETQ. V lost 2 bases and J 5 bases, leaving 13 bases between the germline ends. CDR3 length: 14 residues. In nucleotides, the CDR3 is TGCGCCAGCAGCTTCGGGCCCCAGGGGGAGACCCAGTACTTC. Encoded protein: CASSFGPQGETQYF.

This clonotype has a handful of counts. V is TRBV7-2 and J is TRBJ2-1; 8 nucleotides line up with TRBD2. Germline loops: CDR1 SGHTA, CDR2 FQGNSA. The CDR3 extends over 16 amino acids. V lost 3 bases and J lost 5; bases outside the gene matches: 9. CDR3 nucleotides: TGTGCCAGCAGCTTTATTGATTGGCGGGGGGACAATGAGCAGTTCTTC. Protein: CASSFIDWRGDNEQFF.

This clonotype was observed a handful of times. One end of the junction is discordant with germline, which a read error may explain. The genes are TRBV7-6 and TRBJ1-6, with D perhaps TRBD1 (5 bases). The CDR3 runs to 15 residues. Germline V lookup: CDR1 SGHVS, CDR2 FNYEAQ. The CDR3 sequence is CASSLEAGYNSPLNF. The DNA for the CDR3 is TGTGCCAGCAGCTTAGAAGCAGGGTATAATTCACCCCTCAACTTT.

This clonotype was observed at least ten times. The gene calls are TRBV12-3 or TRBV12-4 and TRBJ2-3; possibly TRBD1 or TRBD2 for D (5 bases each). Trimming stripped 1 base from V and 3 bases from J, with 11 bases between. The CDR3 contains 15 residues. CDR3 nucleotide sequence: TGTGCCAGCAGTTTAGGGCCAGGGAGAACAGATACGCAGTATTTT. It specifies CASSLGPGRTDTQYF.

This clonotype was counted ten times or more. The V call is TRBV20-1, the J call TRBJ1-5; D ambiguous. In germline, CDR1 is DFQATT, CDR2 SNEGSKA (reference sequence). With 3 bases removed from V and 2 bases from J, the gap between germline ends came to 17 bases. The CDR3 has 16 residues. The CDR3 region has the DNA TGCAGTGCTAGGGATCGACTCCTAAAGGGCAATCAGCCCCAGCATTTT. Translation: CSARDRLLKGNQPQHF.